Below are 26 T cell receptor beta chains sequenced from a single sample in a study of memory CD4+ T cells and cytomegalovirus serostatus. TCRdb's table, derived via immunoSEQ multiplex PCR, lists solely in-frame clones and lacks some. This table has some 64,000 clones, about 81% appearing once. Single viable CD3+CD4+CD8-CD45RO+ cells were sorted as the memory CD4+ T cells. Sample: memory CD4+ T cells from blood. Every receptor here comes from an adult in good health and CMV-seronegative.

V is TRBV6-5 and J is TRBJ2-2; TRBD1 matches at 8 bases. Germline CDR1 MNHEY, CDR2 SVGAGI. V dropped 5 bases and J dropped 1; count of bases not matched to a gene: 3. The CDR3 spans 15 residues. The CDR3, as DNA: TGTGCCAGCAGTGGCGACAGGGGGAACACCGGGGAGCTGTTTTTT. Protein product: CASSGDRGNTGELFF.

This clone was counted between two and nine times. V gene TRBV4-1 combines with J gene TRBJ2-1; 15 bases match TRBD2. The CDR3 totals 17 residues. Germline CDR1 MGHRA, CDR2 YSYEKL. Trimming at V came to 4 bases and at J to 10 bases, leaving 11 bases not matched to a gene. The CDR3 coding sequence is TGCGCCAGCAGCCTCTACGCCGGGACTAGCGGGAGGAGGGAGCAGTTCTTC. Amino acid sequence: CASSLYAGTSGRREQFF.

This chain uses TRBV7-3 with TRBJ2-2; D tentatively fits TRBD1 or TRBD2 (7 bases each). Germline-derived CDR1 and CDR2 are SGHTA and FQGTGA. The CDR3 loop spans 15 amino acids. Trimming left V 5 bases short and J 4 bases short, with 14 bases between. CDR3 in DNA: TGTGCCAGCAGCGGGCAGGGGGGGAGCACCGGGGAGCTGTTTTTT. Its translation: CASSGQGGSTGELFF.

The chain has TRBV30 and TRBJ1-6; D may be TRBD1 (6 bases). Germline V gene data show CDR1 as GTSNPN and CDR2 as SVGIG (reference sequence). The CDR3 extends over 13 amino acids. Trimming shortened V by 5 bases and J by 10 bases, and 15 bases separated the two germline ends. The CDR3 DNA sequence: TGTGCCTGGGGTACAGGGTTTAACTCACCCCTCCACTTT. Translated: CAWGTGFNSPLHF.

The chain couples TRBV2 to TRBJ2-6, with 12 bases lining up with TRBD1. V lost 2 bases to trimming and J lost 2 bases; unmatched junction nucleotides: 7. The germline V gene encodes CDR1 SNHLY and CDR2 FYNNEI. The CDR3 sequence is 19 residues long. The CDR3 DNA reads as TGTGCCAGCAGTGAAAGGCGGGGACAGGGGGCGACTGGGGCCAACGTCCTGACTTTC. As protein: CASSERRGQGATGANVLTF.

The chain couples TRBV7-3 to TRBJ2-1, with a weak D call TRBD1 (5 bases). The V gene's germline CDR1 is SGHTA and CDR2 FQGTGA. The length of the CDR3 is 15 residues. The V end was cut by 1 base, the J end by 5 bases, with 12 bases between. The CDR3 here is CASSLSGRANNEQFF. The DNA of the CDR3 is TGTGCCAGCAGCTTAAGTGGCAGGGCTAACAATGAGCAGTTCTTC.

The V and J genes are TRBV28 and TRBJ2-1, with D possibly matching TRBD2 (5 bases). CDR1 MDHEN and CDR2 SYDVKM come from the germline V gene. This CDR3 region has 16 residues. V lost 5 bases, J lost 0 bases, and 14 bases lay in between. The CDR3 sequence is CASSPSGGSSYNEQFF. CDR3 DNA: TGTGCCAGCAGTCCCTCGGGTGGGAGCTCCTACAATGAGCAGTTCTTC. Drawing the rest from reference TRBV28 and TRBJ2-1, the complete variable domain is DVKVTQSSRYLVKRTGEKVFLECVQDMDHENMFWYRQDPGLGLRLIYFSYDVKMKEKGDIPEGYSVSREKKERFSLILESASTNQTSMYLCASSPSGGSSYNEQFFGPGTRLTVL.

The chain employs TRBV2 and TRBJ1-5; no definite D call. The CDR3 covers 15 residues. V lost 2 bases, J lost 0 bases, and 8 bases lay in between. The germline gives CDR1 SNHLY, CDR2 FYNNEI. The CDR3 DNA reads TGTGCCAGCAGTGAAAACCTAATTAGCAATCAGCCCCAGCATTTT. It is translated as CASSENLISNQPQHF.

The CDR3 loop is CASGRDRGANTEAFF. CDR3 in DNA: TGTGCTAGTGGCCGCGACAGGGGTGCGAACACTGAAGCTTTCTTT. The chain is built from TRBV12-5 and TRBJ1-1; 8 nucleotides agree with TRBD1. Germline loops: CDR1 LGHNT, CDR2 FRNRAP. Trimming removed 6 bases from V and 1 base from J; junction bases left unmatched: 7. There are 15 residues in the CDR3.

The genes are TRBV6-1 and TRBJ1-5; TRBD1 might be the D (5 bases). Trimming left V 6 bases short and J 1 base short, with 13 bases between. The germline V gene encodes CDR1 MNHNS and CDR2 SASEGT. This CDR3 is 15 amino acids long. The chain's CDR3 is CASRRDLGSNQPQHF. The CDR3 DNA is TGTGCCAGCAGACGGGACCTAGGGAGCAATCAGCCCCAGCATTTT.

This rearrangement joins TRBV30 to TRBJ2-7; the D is unclear. Germline-derived CDR1 and CDR2 are GTSNPN and SVGIG (reference sequence). CDR3 length: 13 amino acids. Trimming cost V 2 bases and J 3 bases, with 11 bases left between them. The CDR3 sequence is CAWSPDTNYEQYF. CDR3 DNA: TGTGCCTGGAGTCCAGACACAAACTACGAGCAGTACTTC.

This chain joins TRBV30 and TRBJ1-1, with D uncertain. The CDR3 sequence is 13 residues long. Trimming took off 2 bases at V and 0 bases at J, with 7 bases between the two ends. Germline CDR1 reads GTSNPN; CDR2 reads SVGIG (reference sequence). The DNA of the CDR3 is TGTGCCTGGAGTCTAAGGATGAACACTGAAGCTTTCTTT. Its protein is CAWSLRMNTEAFF.

The CDR3 protein is CASSLEQGANTIYF. In DNA, the CDR3 is TGCGCCAGCAGCTTGGAACAGGGTGCAAACACCATATATTTT. This chain links TRBV5-1 with TRBJ1-3, with D possibly being TRBD1 (6 bases). Germline V CDR1 and CDR2: SGHRS, YFSETQ. V dropped 0 bases and J dropped 6 bases, with 10 bases sitting between them. The CDR3 extends over 14 amino acids.

This chain connects TRBV7-9 to TRBJ2-4; the match to TRBD2 covers 8 bases. CDR1 is SEHNR, CDR2 FQNEAQ, per germline (reference sequence). The CDR3 has 15 amino acids. The junction had 3 bases not matched to a gene; V was cut back by 5 bases and J by 0 bases. The CDR3 coding sequence is TGTGCCAGCAGCCCCAGCGGGGGAGCCAAAAACATTCAGTACTTC. Residues: CASSPSGGAKNIQYF.

This clone turned up a few times. The chain couples TRBV21-1 to TRBJ1-1; TRBD1 was called by the table and not checked on the DNA. TRBV21-1 is a listed pseudogene. This CDR3 contains 13 residues. CDR3 DNA sequence: TGTGCCAGCAGCAATGGACACACCGGGGAAGCTTTCTTT. The encoded protein is CASSNGHTGEAFF.

DNA for the CDR3: TGTGCCAGCAGTGTTGATAGCGGGAGATATGAGCAGTTCTTC. Its translation: CASSVDSGRYEQFF. The J gene is TRBJ2-1, the V gene TRBV2, with 9 bases aligning to TRBD2. Germline V CDR1 and CDR2: SNHLY, FYNNEI. The CDR3 sequence is 14 residues long. The V and J ends lost 4 bases and 8 bases, in that order; junction bases with no gene match: 6.

The chain has TRBV30 and TRBJ2-7, with a possible D match to TRBD2 (6 bases). The CDR3 is made up of 14 amino acids. Germline loops: CDR1 GTSNPN, CDR2 SVGIG (reference sequence). V was shortened by 2 bases and J by 3 bases, with 14 bases between the two germline ends. CDR3 DNA sequence: TGTGCCTGGAGTCGAGGAGGGGTGGGCTACGAGCAGTACTTC. This translates into CAWSRGGVGYEQYF.

This clone was found once. The chain carries TRBV7-8 and TRBJ2-7, with D possibly matching TRBD2 (6 bases). Germline V gene data show CDR1 as SGHVS and CDR2 as FQNEAQ. Trimming took 1 base from V and 2 from J, leaving 9 bases between them. The CDR3 covers 14 residues. CDR3 in amino acids: CASSLGLEAYEQYF. The CDR3 DNA follows: TGTGCCAGCAGCTTAGGACTAGAGGCCTACGAGCAGTACTTC.

V gene TRBV7-9 combines with J gene TRBJ2-3, with 7 bases matching TRBD1. From germline, CDR1 is SEHNR and CDR2 FQNEAQ (reference sequence). The CDR3 is 16 amino acids. The junction had 10 bases not matched to a gene; V was cut back by 3 bases and J by 4 bases. The CDR3 here is CASSFGQEFMADTQYF. The CDR3, as DNA: TGTGCCAGCAGCTTCGGACAGGAGTTTATGGCAGATACGCAGTATTTT.

The chain is built from TRBV7-6 and TRBJ1-1; 7 bases line up with TRBD1. The CDR3 totals 14 residues. Germline loops: CDR1 SGHVS, CDR2 FNYEAQ. With 5 bases clipped from V and 0 bases from J, the junction kept 3 bases outside the gene matches. The CDR3 spells CASSAGGVNTEAFF. The CDR3 DNA follows: TGTGCCAGCAGCGCAGGGGGGGTGAACACTGAAGCTTTCTTT.

The V call is TRBV18, the J call TRBJ2-3; 11 positions match TRBD2. Trimming removed 0 bases from V and 3 bases from J; junction bases left unmatched: 5. This CDR3 spans 17 amino acids. Germline V gene lookup returns CDR1 KGHSH and CDR2 LQKENI. The CDR3 DNA follows: TGTGCCAGCTCACCACCGGTTAGCGGGGGGGCAACAGATACGCAGTATTTT. It codes for CASSPPVSGGATDTQYF.

This clone has just a few counts. The CDR3, as DNA: TGTGCCAGCAGCTTAAGAGGGACTGAAGCTTTCTTT. Translated, it gives CASSLRGTEAFF. This sequence joins TRBV5-6 and TRBJ1-1; D is ambiguous. Germline CDR1 is SGHDT and CDR2 is YYEEEE. The V and J ends lost 2 bases and 5 bases respectively, with 7 bases between them. CDR3 length: 12 amino acids.

The rearrangement joins TRBV5-1 to TRBJ1-5; D not certain. The CDR3 has 15 residues. Per germline, CDR1 SGHRS and CDR2 YFSETQ. Trimming removed 0 bases from V and 4 bases from J, with 11 bases in between. CDR3 DNA: TGCGCCAGCAGCTTGGAGGCCGGTGGGAATCAGCCCCAGCATTTT. This codes for CASSLEAGGNQPQHF. Full variable domain (outside the CDR3, taken from reference TRBV5-1 and TRBJ1-5): KAGVTQTPRYLIKTRGQQVTLSCSPISGHRSVSWYQQTPGQGLQFLFEYFSETQRNKGNFPGRFSGRQFSNSRSEMNVSTLELGDSALYLCASSLEAGGNQPQHFGDGTRLSIL.

The sample holds a few counts of this clone. This chain uses TRBV9 with TRBJ1-2; D might be TRBD1 (6 bases). The CDR3 loop spans 13 amino acids. Trimming pared 4 bases from V and 2 bases from J, leaving 9 bases between. Germline loops: CDR1 SGDLS, CDR2 YYNGEE. CDR3 loop: CASSTGANYGYTF. The CDR3 nucleotides are TGTGCCAGCAGCACGGGGGCAAACTATGGCTACACCTTC.

The chain has TRBV7-2 and TRBJ2-1, with 7 bases lining up with TRBD2. CDR3 length: 13 amino acids. CDR1 is SGHTA, CDR2 FQGNSA, per germline. Unmatched junction bases numbered 3, after V lost 5 bases and J lost 5 bases. The CDR3 is CASSRLADNEQFF. For the CDR3, the DNA is TGTGCCAGCAGCAGACTAGCCGACAATGAGCAGTTCTTC.

This clone has only a few counts. This chain links TRBV11-2 with TRBJ2-7; 9 bases align to TRBD2. Germline V gene lookup returns CDR1 SGHAT and CDR2 FQNNGV. V lost 6 bases, J lost 3 bases, and 12 bases stayed unmatched. The CDR3 extends over 16 amino acids. The CDR3 DNA is TGTGCCAGCAGTCCACTCAAAAGGACTAGCGACTACGAGCAGTACTTC. This encodes CASSPLKRTSDYEQYF.